This TCR beta chain was identified during a study of tumor and adjacent non-tumor tissue in lung cancer. On the study more broadly: Patients comprised over 9 adenocarcinoma, a couple of squamous cell carcinoma and 1 small cell lung cancer. Study-wide results and caveats: Top 100 clones took a larger repertoire share in normal lung.

This clonotype was detected ten times or more. Its antigen is not identified. No cell sorting was done before RNA was extracted from the tissue. Distant lung tissue was collected more than 3 cm away from the tumor edge. Germline V gene sequence: CDR1 MNHEY, CDR2 SVGEGT. The length of the CDR3 is 15 residues. J was trimmed by 4 bases and V by 5 bases; bases with no gene match: 8. A modified ARM-PCR protocol with three rounds of nested PCR amplified TCRbeta. TCRdb recomputed calls from the multiplex PCR reads with MiXCR, one row per CDR3 protein. The sample records about 80,000 distinct CDR3 sequences, 70% to 90% being singletons.

The sequenced sample was distant non-tumor lung tissue. The receptor's source is a man in his fifties or sixties with non-small cell lung cancer. The chain carries TRBV6-2 or TRBV6-3 and TRBJ2-5, with TRBD1 identical over 9 bases. The CDR3 here is CASSPAGTGRETQYF. CDR3 bases: TGTGCCAGCAGTCCAGCCGGGACAGGGAGAGAGACCCAGTACTTC.